This T cell receptor (beta chain) was identified in a study of CD8+CD57+ T cells in acquired aplastic anemia. The overall study: Sorted CD4+ and CD8+ cells yielded DNA averaging around 3 ug. Healthy-donor CD4+ cells averaged roughly 10.8 million reads.

This clonotype was observed at least ten times. The antigen is not known. General observations from the study: Statistical testing detected no significant gap in CD8+ Simpson's diversity between patients and controls. Twenty-nine CD8+ CDR3 sequences were shared between patients and controls.

This CDR3 contains 14 residues. J lost 3 bases, V lost 5 bases, and 5 bases had no gene match. Per germline, CDR1 SEHNR and CDR2 FQNEAQ (reference sequence). The template used for profiling TCR beta VDJ and CDR3 was genomic DNA. TCRdb re-called the reads through MiXCR, storing one row per CDR3 protein. The data contain about 130,000 distinct CDR3 sequences, 48% of them singletons. The receptor was derived from a human donor in good health, serving as a control. The rearrangement links TRBV7-9 to TRBJ2-7; TRBD1 aligns across 9 bases. Sequenced: sorted CD4+, CD8+, or CD8+CD57+ T cells (not recorded which) from PBMCs. The CDR3 DNA is TGTGCCAGCAGCCCCGGGACAGGGAACTACGAGCAGTACTTC. The encoded protein is CASSPGTGNYEQYF.